One and the same sample provided the 20 T cell receptor beta chains below, sequenced in a study of T cells expressing NK-cell markers. After re-calling the 5' RACE reads, TCRdb lists one entry per CDR3 protein, DNA absent. The listing records approximately 440,000 distinct CDR3 sequences. Sequencing input: blood T cells: a sorted CD56 or NKG2C T cell subset, CD4+ or CD8+ T cells, or bulk PBMC T cells (not recorded which). The receptor source for this set is a woman between 45 and 65 years old in good health.

This sequence joins TRBV5-1 and TRBJ2-1; TCRdb calls TRBD1, which cannot be checked without DNA. The germline V gene has CDR1 SGHRS and CDR2 YFSETQ. The CDR3 loop spans 14 amino acids. CDR3 residues: CASSRDMSYNEQFF. Supplemented by reference TRBV5-1 and TRBJ2-1, the full variable domain reads KAGVTQTPRYLIKTRGQQVTLSCSPISGHRSVSWYQQTPGQGLQFLFEYFSETQRNKGNFPGRFSGRQFSNSRSEMNVSTLELGDSALYLCASSRDMSYNEQFFGPGTRLTVL.

The CDR3 loop is CASSRSSATDTQYF. J is TRBJ2-3 and V is TRBV5-1; without DNA, the TCRdb call of TRBD2 cannot be checked. Looked up from germline, CDR1 is SGHRS and CDR2 is YFSETQ. CDR3 length: 14 amino acids.

This chain joins TRBV21-1 and TRBJ2-2; TCRdb's D gene call, TRBD1, goes unchecked for lack of DNA. TRBV21-1 is classified as a pseudogene. The CDR3 extends over 17 amino acids. The CDR3 sequence: CASSKEAGGACAGELFF.

The CDR3: CASSLAGRFTEAFF. The chain couples TRBV7-9 to TRBJ1-1. This CDR3 spans 14 amino acids. The germline CDR1 and CDR2 sequences are SEHNR and FQNEAQ (reference sequence).

This chain connects TRBV29-1 to TRBJ1-1; checking the TCRdb D call of TRBD1 is not possible without DNA. Looked up from germline, CDR1 is SQVTM and CDR2 is ANQGSEA. This CDR3 is 11 amino acids long. The CDR3 loop is CSVTGDSEAFF.

V is TRBV6-6 and J is TRBJ2-7; the TCRdb call, TRBD1, lacks DNA for checking. The CDR3 has 12 amino acids. Germline CDR1 and CDR2: MNHNY and SVGAGI (reference sequence). The CDR3 spells CASSYSGTEQYF.

This chain uses TRBV4-1 with TRBJ2-1; TCRdb gives TRBD1 as the D gene, but with no DNA this cannot be confirmed. Germline-derived CDR1 and CDR2 are MGHRA and YSYEKL. The CDR3 contains 14 residues. CDR3 residues: CASRRVGGHNEQFF.

The chain links TRBV25-1 to TRBJ2-7. The V gene's germline CDR1 is MGHDK and CDR2 SYGVNS. This CDR3 is 14 amino acids long. The CDR3 spells CASSERIPPYEQYF.

The CDR3 spells CASSLEVRGSEAFF. The V and J genes are TRBV7-9 and TRBJ1-1; the TCRdb D gene call, TRBD1, has no DNA to confirm it. There are 14 residues in the CDR3. Germline V CDR1 and CDR2: SEHNR, FQNEAQ (reference sequence).

The genes are TRBV27 and TRBJ1-4. Germline values: CDR1 MNHEY, CDR2 SMNVEV (reference sequence). The CDR3 extends over 14 amino acids. The CDR3 spells CASSFSGLNEKLFF.

The rearrangement uses TRBV4-1 and TRBJ2-6; TCRdb lists TRBD2, though no DNA is available to test this call. CDR1 is MGHRA, CDR2 YSYEKL, per germline. The CDR3 runs to 20 residues. CDR3 residues: CASSQVGLRRKPSGANVLTF.

The CDR3: CASRPSFRGEGTEAFF. This chain links TRBV27 with TRBJ1-1; TCRdb's D call of TRBD1 is untestable without DNA. The CDR3 runs 16 residues. CDR1 is MNHEY and CDR2 is SMNVEV in the germline V gene (reference sequence).

This chain links TRBV12-3 or TRBV12-4 with TRBJ1-1. The CDR3 spans 15 residues. Here the CDR3 reads CASSPQQGRRPEAFF.

This chain joins TRBV11-2 and TRBJ1-2; TCRdb designates TRBD1, a call that cannot be tested without DNA. CDR1 and CDR2 from the germline V gene are SGHAT and FQNNGV. The CDR3 length is 18 residues. This CDR3 reads CASTRTYGQGAKNYGYTF. The full variable domain, in which reference TRBV11-2 and TRBJ1-2 provide the parts outside the CDR3, is EAGVAQSPRYKIIEKRQSVAFWCNPISGHATLYWYQQILGQGPKLLIQFQNNGVVDDSQLPKDRFSAERLKGVDSTLKIQPAKLEDSAVYLCASTRTYGQGAKNYGYTFGSGTRLTVV.

The rearrangement links TRBV20-1 to TRBJ1-5; TCRdb outputs TRBD1, but without DNA this stays unchecked. The CDR3 totals 12 residues. CDR1 and CDR2 (germline): DFQATT, SNEGSKA (reference sequence). CDR3 amino acids: CSAASGNQPQHF.

The J gene is TRBJ2-4, the V gene TRBV7-2; TCRdb picks TRBD2, but there is no DNA to check that call. The CDR3 has 19 amino acids. Germline lookup yields CDR1 SGHTA and CDR2 FQGNSA. CDR3 sequence: CASSFQGLAGVGAKNIQYF.

CDR3: CASSRILGGYTEAFF. This sequence joins TRBV11-3 and TRBJ1-1; TCRdb calls TRBD1, which cannot be checked without DNA. The CDR3 has 15 amino acids. Germline V gene lookup returns CDR1 SGHNT and CDR2 YENEEA.

The chain recombines TRBV7-2 with TRBJ2-3; lacking DNA, the TRBD2 call made by TCRdb goes unchecked. This CDR3 contains 20 residues. Germline V lookup: CDR1 SGHTA, CDR2 FQGNSA. The CDR3 protein is CASSYPSPGLAGRSTDTQYF.

This chain connects TRBV3-1 to TRBJ1-1. The CDR3 consists of 13 residues. CDR1 is LGHDT and CDR2 is YNNKEL in the germline V gene (reference sequence). The CDR3 loop reads CASRYRGEAEAFF.

This sequence joins TRBV25-1 and TRBJ1-4; TCRdb proposes TRBD1, but this gene call is untestable without DNA. This CDR3 has 14 amino acids. In germline, CDR1 is MGHDK, CDR2 SYGVNS. CDR3 in amino acids: CASSEDRANEKLFF.